The text below deals with one TCR beta chain. Its antigen is as yet unknown. This CDR3 has 13 amino acids. With 7 bases removed from V and 0 bases from J, the gap between germline ends came to 9 bases. From germline, CDR1 is SNHLY and CDR2 FYNNEI. These data are taken from a study of Ad26.COV2.S vaccination and SARS-CoV-2 variants. About the study: Administration of Ad26.COV2.S was intramuscular, either once or twice 56 days apart. Study-level results: The study found higher spike-specific TCR breadth in vaccine than placebo recipients. Substantial response breadth was reportedly seen for spike-specific CD8+ and CD4+ T cells after vaccination.

Sequencing used immunoSEQ multiplex PCR; TCRdb keeps in-frame clones, though not all of them. Of 240,000 or so clones in the sample, around 87% were seen once. Indicated treatment: some 20 received Ad26.COV2.S at low or high dose, single or two shots; about 5 received placebo; per-sample allocation not given. Sampling took place 63 days after the first vaccine or placebo injection. Immunization relied on an Ad26 vector, which expressed Wuhan-strain SARS-CoV-2 spike. This material consisted of peripheral blood, taken in a trial of Ad26.COV2.S vaccine versus placebo. This TCR came from a person aged 18-65 years who received the Ad26.COV2.S COVID-19 vaccine or a placebo. The chain joins TRBV2 to TRBJ1-2; the D is unclear. The CDR3 nucleotides are TGTGCCAGCAAGGGAATCGCTAACTATGGCTACACCTTC. This encodes CASKGIANYGYTF.